These T cell receptor beta chains were read from a single sample in a study of beta chain features in type 1 diabetes. The protocol was immunoSEQ multiplex PCR, while the TCRdb copy is restricted to in-frame clones and leaves out a portion. The table has about 300,000 clones, roughly 8% seen once; the top ten hold about 0.93%. Material for sequencing was central memory CD4+ T cells from blood. Source of these receptors: a woman aged 18 to 35 in good health. Both conserved end residues are part of each CDR3. Each record gives: clone size, V gene, D gene, J gene, CDR3 protein, CDR3 DNA. D genes are given only for firm matches. Some rows mark clone size as missing; the rest say once, few, many or name a class of expanded clone.

few	TRBV5-4	-	TRBJ1-4	CASSLKPYSVAGGNEKLFF	TGTGCCAGCAGCTTAAAACCGTATAGCGTCGCCGGGGGGAATGAAAAACTGTTTTTT
-	TRBV5-4	TRBD2	TRBJ2-3	CASSLARAGGQHTQYF	TGTGCCAGCAGCTTGGCGCGGGCGGGAGGGCAACATACGCAGTATTTT
few	TRBV5-4	-	TRBJ2-7	CASSLGSRADYEQYF	TGTGCCAGCAGCTTGGGAAGCCGGGCCGACTACGAGCAGTACTTC
-	TRBV27	-	TRBJ1-5	CASSSDRRSGPQHF	TGTGCCAGCAGTTCTGACAGACGTTCTGGGCCCCAGCATTTT
-	TRBV6-6	TRBD1	TRBJ1-5	CAGATGRDQPQHF	TGTGCCGGAGCGACAGGGAGGGATCAGCCCCAGCATTTT
few	TRBV9	TRBD1	TRBJ1-6	CASSSQNRGRNSPLHF	TGTGCCAGCAGCTCCCAAAACAGGGGTCGGAATTCACCCCTCCACTTT
-	TRBV29-1	TRBD1	TRBJ2-7	CSVEAGGYEQYF	TGCAGCGTTGAGGCAGGGGGCTACGAGCAGTACTTC
-	TRBV23-1	TRBD1	TRBJ2-7	CASSRSGRGPTEQYF	TGCGCCAGCAGTCGTAGCGGCAGGGGGCCAACCGAGCAGTACTTC
-	TRBV15	TRBD1	TRBJ2-2	CATKRQGRNTGELFF	TGTGCCACCAAAAGACAGGGGCGGAACACCGGGGAGCTGTTTTTT
-	TRBV4-2	TRBD1	TRBJ2-1	CASSRTGRSSGSYNEQFF	TGTGCCAGCAGCCGGACAGGGCGTTCTTCCGGCTCCTACAATGAGCAGTTCTTC
few	TRBV27	-	TRBJ1-6	CASRLVGSSYNSPLHF	TGTGCCAGCCGACTGGTGGGGAGCTCCTATAATTCACCCCTCCACTTT
-	TRBV29-1	TRBD2	TRBJ2-7	CSGGLAGSYEQYF	TGCAGCGGGGGACTAGCAGGCTCCTACGAGCAGTACTTC
-	TRBV4-1	-	TRBJ1-1	CASSRAGRMNTEAFF	TGCGCCAGCAGCCGAGCTGGGCGGATGAACACTGAAGCTTTCTTT
-	TRBV4-1	-	TRBJ1-2	CASSQTGTPNGGYTF	TGCGCCAGCAGCCAAACCGGGACACCCAACGGTGGCTACACCTTC
-	TRBV7-2	-	TRBJ2-3	CASRKWSAHTDTQYF	TGTGCCAGCAGGAAATGGAGCGCTCACACAGATACGCAGTATTTT
few	TRBV9	-	TRBJ2-3	CASSDPRGWDDTQYF	TGTGCCAGCAGCGACCCGAGGGGCTGGGACGATACGCAGTATTTT
-	TRBV7-2	-	TRBJ1-4	CASSLNRVSNEKLFF	TGTGCCAGCAGCTTAAACAGAGTGTCTAATGAAAAACTGTTTTTT
few	TRBV19	-	TRBJ1-5	CASSSVGRGFEQPQHF	TGTGCCAGTAGTTCAGTCGGCAGGGGTTTTGAACAGCCCCAGCATTTT
few	TRBV28	TRBD1	TRBJ2-4	CASSLQGVLARNIQYF	TGTGCCAGCAGCCTTCAGGGGGTTCTAGCCAGGAACATTCAGTACTTC
many	TRBV4-3	-	TRBJ1-1	CASSQFTGNTEAFF	TGCGCCAGCAGCCAATTTACAGGGAACACTGAAGCTTTCTTT
-	TRBV20-1	-	TRBJ1-2	CSARETGHYTF	TGCAGTGCTCGAGAGACAGGCCATTACACCTTC
few	TRBV4-2	TRBD1	TRBJ2-1	CASSQEARGRGNNEQFF	TGTGCCAGCAGCCAAGAAGCCAGGGGGCGTGGGAACAATGAGCAGTTCTTC
few	TRBV29-1	-	TRBJ2-2	CSVSRDTNTGELFF	TGCAGCGTTTCCCGGGACACCAACACCGGGGAGCTGTTTTTT